Described below is a single T cell receptor beta chain sequence and its context. TCRdb keeps only in-frame clones here, not all; method: immunoSEQ multiplex PCR. The top ten clones hold approximately 5% of a sample with around 110,000 clones, 82% of them seen once. These data are taken from a study of blood T cell repertoires in COVID-19. CDR1 and CDR2 from the germline V gene are SGHNT and YENEEA. The CDR3 spans 14 residues. J was trimmed by 10 bases and V by 5 bases; bases with no gene match: 11. Material: peripheral blood. This receptor was taken from a woman between 65 and 79 years old with acute or convalescent COVID-19. The chain recombines TRBV11-3 with TRBJ1-1, with 9 bases fitting TRBD1. CDR3 in DNA: TGTGCCAGCAGCCTACATGGTCAGGGACAGGGAGCTTTCTTT. Translated, it gives CASSLHGQGQGAFF. The full variable domain, its missing parts supplied by reference TRBV11-3 and TRBJ1-1, is EAGVVQSPRYKIIEKKQPVAFWCNPISGHNTLYWYLQNLGQGPELLIRYENEEAVDDSQLPKDRFSAERLKGVDSTLKIQPAELGDSAVYLCASSLHGQGQGAFFGQGTRLTVV.